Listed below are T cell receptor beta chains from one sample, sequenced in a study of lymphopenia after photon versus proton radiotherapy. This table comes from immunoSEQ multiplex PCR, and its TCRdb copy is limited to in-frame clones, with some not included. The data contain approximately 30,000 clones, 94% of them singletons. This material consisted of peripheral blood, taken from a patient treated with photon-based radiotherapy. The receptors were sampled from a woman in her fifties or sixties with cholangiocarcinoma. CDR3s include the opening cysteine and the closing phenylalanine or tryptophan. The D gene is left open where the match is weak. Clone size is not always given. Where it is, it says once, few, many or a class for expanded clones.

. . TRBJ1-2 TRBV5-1 TGCGCCAGCAGTTCCCCGGACTTCAACTATGGCTACACCTTC CASSSPDFNYGYTF
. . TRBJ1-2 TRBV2 TGTGCCACAAGCGGCGAAATCTCGACTCTGGGCTATGGCTACACCTTC CATSGEISTLGYGYTF
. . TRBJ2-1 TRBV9 TGTGCCAGCAGCGTAGACTATGGCAATGAGCAGTTCTTC CASSVDYGNEQFF
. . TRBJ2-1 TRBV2 TGTGCCAGCAGTGTAGACTACAATGAGCAGTTCTTC CASSVDYNEQFF
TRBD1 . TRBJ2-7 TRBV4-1 TGCGCCAGCAGCCAAGATTCGGGACAGGGTAGTTACGAGCAGTACTTC CASSQDSGQGSYEQYF
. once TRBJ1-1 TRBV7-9 TGTGCCAGCAGCTCCAGCGGCGCGAACACTGAAGCTTTCTTT CASSSSGANTEAFF
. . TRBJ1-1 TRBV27 TGTGCCAGCAGTTACAGGAGGAACACTGAAGCTTTCTTT CASSYRRNTEAFF
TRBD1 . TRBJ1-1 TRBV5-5 TGTGCCAGCAGCTTGGTGGGACAGGGGGCGGCGGGCACTGAAGCTTTCTTT CASSLVGQGAAGTEAFF
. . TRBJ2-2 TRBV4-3 TGCGCCAGCAGCCAAGGGCTTCCGGGACAAAGATCCGGGGAGCTGTTTTTT CASSQGLPGQRSGELFF
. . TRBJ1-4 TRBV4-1 TGCGCCAGCAGCCAAGCCGCGGTAGGGATTCAAAGGATTGCAACTAATGAAAAACTGTTTTTT CASSQAAVGIQRIATNEKLFF
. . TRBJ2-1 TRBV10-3 TGTGCCATCGGCACCGGGAAGAACGATGAGCAGTTCTTC CAIGTGKNDEQFF
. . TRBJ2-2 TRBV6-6 TGTGCCAGCGGATTGAGGGATGACACCGGGGAGCTGTTTTTT CASGLRDDTGELFF
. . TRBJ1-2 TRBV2 TGTGCCAGCAAGACCGGGGGATTGGGGGCGTTGGGTGGCTACACCTTC CASKTGGLGALGGYTF
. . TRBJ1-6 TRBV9 TGTGCCAGCAGCCTCGGGCCTTCACCCCTCCACTTT CASSLGPSPLHF
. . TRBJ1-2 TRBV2 TGTGCCAGCAGTGAAAGGGGTATGCCCAACTATGGCTACACCTTC CASSERGMPNYGYTF
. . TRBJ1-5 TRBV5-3 TGTGCCAGAAGCGATACGGACATCAATCAGCCCCAGCATTTT CARSDTDINQPQHF
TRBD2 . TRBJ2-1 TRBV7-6 TGTGCCAGCAGCTTGGCTAGCGGGGGTAGGAATGAGCAGTTCTTC CASSLASGGRNEQFF
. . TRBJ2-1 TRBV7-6 TGTGCCAGCGGACCGCCGGCCAATGAGCAGTTCTTC CASGPPANEQFF
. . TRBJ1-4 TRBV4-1 TGCGCCAGCAGCCTAACCCGAGGCAGATACGAAAAACTGTTTTTT CASSLTRGRYEKLFF
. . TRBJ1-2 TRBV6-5 TGTGCCAGCACCCTATCACTCTACGGTGCCTATGGCTACACCTTC CASTLSLYGAYGYTF
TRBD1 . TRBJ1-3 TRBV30 TGTGCCGTTCGACAGGGCCCTGGAAACACCATATATTTT CAVRQGPGNTIYF
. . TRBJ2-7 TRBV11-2 TGTGCCAGCAGCTTTCCTGACAGTCGCTCCTACGAGCAGTACTTC CASSFPDSRSYEQYF
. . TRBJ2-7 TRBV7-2 TGTGCCAGCAGCTTTGCTTCCGGCTACGAGCAGTACTTC CASSFASGYEQYF
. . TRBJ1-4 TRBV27 TGTGCCAGCAGTTTACAGGGTCCTAATGAAAAACTGTTTTTT CASSLQGPNEKLFF
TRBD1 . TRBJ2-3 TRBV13 TGTGCCAGCAGCGCCGTCCCGGGACAGGGGGCGCGCACAGATACGCAGTATTTT CASSAVPGQGARTDTQYF
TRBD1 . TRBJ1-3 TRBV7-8 TGTGCCAGCAGCCGGACAGGGGGCTTACGCTCTGGAAACACCATATATTTT CASSRTGGLRSGNTIYF
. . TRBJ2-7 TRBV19 TGTGCCAGTAGTATGTGGGGGAAGTACGAGCAGTACTTC CASSMWGKYEQYF
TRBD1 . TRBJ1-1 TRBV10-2 TGCGCCAGCAGTACCCGACAGGGGAGCACTGAAGCTTTCTTT CASSTRQGSTEAFF
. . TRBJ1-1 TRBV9 TGTGCCAGCAGCGTACTTCCCACTGAGGGAGCTTTCTTT CASSVLPTEGAFF
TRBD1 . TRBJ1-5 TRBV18 TGTGCCAGCTCACAATCGGACAGGGTCAGCAATCAGCCCCAGCATTTT CASSQSDRVSNQPQHF
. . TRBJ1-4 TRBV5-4 TGTGCCAGCAGCCCAGGGCCAATGGGGGAAAAACTGTTTTTT CASSPGPMGEKLFF
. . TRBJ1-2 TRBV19 TGTGCCAGTAGACTCCCGACAGTGAGTAACTATGGCTACACCTTC CASRLPTVSNYGYTF
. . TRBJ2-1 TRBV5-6 TGTGCCAGCAGCCACGGACCAGAAGCTTACAATGAGCAGTTCTTC CASSHGPEAYNEQFF
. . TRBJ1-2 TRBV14 TGTGCCAGCAGCCAACGTATCCCTAACTATGGCTACACCTTC CASSQRIPNYGYTF
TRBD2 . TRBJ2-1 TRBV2 TGTGCCAGCAGATCGGGGGGGGCCCTCTACAATGAGCAGTTCTTC CASRSGGALYNEQFF
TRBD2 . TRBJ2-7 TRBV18 TGTGCCAGCTCACCGTATGCGAAAGGGTCTCGGGGGGAAGAGCAGTACTTC CASSPYAKGSRGEEQYF
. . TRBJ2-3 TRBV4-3 TGCGCCAGCAGCCGAGACTATAGCGGACACGCAGATACGCAGTATTTT CASSRDYSGHADTQYF
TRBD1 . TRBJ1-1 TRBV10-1 TGCGCCAGCAGTGAGTCCGGGACAGGGGCACCAAATGAAGCTTTCTTT CASSESGTGAPNEAFF
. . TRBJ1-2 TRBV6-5 TGTGCCAGCAGTTACAAGGCAGGGGTTTATGGCTACACCTTC CASSYKAGVYGYTF
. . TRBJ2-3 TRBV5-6 TGTGCCAGCAGCTACATTGGGTTAGGGACAGATACGCAGTATTTT CASSYIGLGTDTQYF
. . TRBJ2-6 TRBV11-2 TGTGCCAGCAGCTTACGGCAGGGGAGACGCTCTGGGGCCAACGTCCTGACTTTC CASSLRQGRRSGANVLTF
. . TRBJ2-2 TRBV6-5 TGTGCCAGCAGGCCCGAAGGATCTCTTATAAGGGAGCTGTTTTTT CASRPEGSLIRELFF
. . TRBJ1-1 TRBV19 TGTGCCAGTAGCATCCTAGGGACACCTCCTCGTGGAGCTTTCTTT CASSILGTPPRGAFF
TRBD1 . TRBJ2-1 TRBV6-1 TGTGCCAGCAGTTCCAGGACAGGGGGCGGTGAGCAGTTCTTC CASSSRTGGGEQFF
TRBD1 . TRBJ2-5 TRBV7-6 TGTGCCAGCAGCCGTAGGATGGGGACAGAAGAGACCCAGTACTTC CASSRRMGTEETQYF
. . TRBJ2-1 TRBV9 TGTGCCAGCAGCGTAGGAGTTCTGAATGAGCAGTTCTTC CASSVGVLNEQFF